One and the same sample provided the 19 T cell receptor beta chains below, sequenced in a study of blood T cell repertoires in COVID-19. Using immunoSEQ multiplex PCR, the repertoire was profiled, and TCRdb retains in-frame clones only, with some absent. The table includes 100,000 to 150,000 clones, approximately 71% detected once. Sequencing was carried out using peripheral blood. These receptor sequences come from a woman aged 70-85 years with acute or convalescent COVID-19.

The chain employs TRBV19 and TRBJ1-6, with 7 bases aligning to TRBD1. Germline V gene sequence: CDR1 LNHDA, CDR2 SQIVND (reference sequence). V dropped 7 bases and J dropped 3; count of bases not matched to a gene: 6. CDR3 length: 15 amino acids. CDR3 in amino acids: CASTQDRIYNSPLHF. DNA for the CDR3: TGTGCCAGTACCCAGGACAGGATCTATAATTCACCCCTCCACTTT.

V gene TRBV28 combines with J gene TRBJ2-1; 7 bases line up with TRBD2. The CDR3 is 14 amino acids. Trimming at V came to 8 bases and at J to 4 bases, leaving 8 bases not matched to a gene. The germline V gene has CDR1 MDHEN and CDR2 SYDVKM. The DNA of the CDR3 is TGTGCCAGCCCTCCTAGCGGTGCATACAATGAGCAGTTCTTC. It specifies CASPPSGAYNEQFF.

This clone was detected only once. V usage is TRBV4-1 and J usage is TRBJ2-1; D possibly corresponds to TRBD2 (6 bases). Trimming left V 0 bases short and J 9 bases short, with 18 bases between. CDR1 and CDR2 (germline): MGHRA, YSYEKL. The CDR3 length is 16 residues. CDR3 DNA sequence: TGCGCCAGCAGCCAAGATCCCCAAAAGGCGGGGTTTGAGCAGTTCTTC. This codes for CASSQDPQKAGFEQFF.

CDR3 DNA: TGTGCCAGCAACCCCCGGGGGACAGCCGAAGCTTTCTTT. Residues: CASNPRGTAEAFF. This chain links TRBV12-3 or TRBV12-4 with TRBJ1-1; 7 bases fit TRBD1. CDR3 length equals 13 residues. Trimming at V came to 7 bases and at J to 8 bases, leaving 10 bases not matched to a gene.

V usage is TRBV9 and J usage is TRBJ2-7; D gene uncertain. This CDR3 is 15 amino acids long. Per germline, CDR1 SGDLS and CDR2 YYNGEE. V was pared by 5 bases and J by 0 bases, with 15 bases between. Here the CDR3 reads CASSPKTGSSYEQYF. The CDR3 DNA is TGTGCCAGCAGTCCTAAGACGGGTAGCTCCTACGAGCAGTACTTC.

V usage is TRBV9 and J usage is TRBJ2-2; the D is unclear. V lost 0 bases and J 3 bases, leaving 9 bases between the germline ends. This CDR3 has 15 residues. In germline, CDR1 is SGDLS, CDR2 YYNGEE. CDR3 DNA sequence: TGTGCCAGCAGCGTAGTTCCTAGGTACACCGGGGAGCTGTTTTTT. It is translated as CASSVVPRYTGELFF.

This clone occurred once. The chain is built from TRBV5-4 and TRBJ1-1; D not certain. Germline V gene lookup returns CDR1 SGHNT and CDR2 YYREEE (reference sequence). Between the trimmed V and J ends, which lost 4 bases and 1 base, there was a span of 14 bases. CDR3 length: 15 residues. Here the CDR3 DNA reads TGTGCCAGCAGCCGATATATCCCCGGGAACACTGAAGCTTTCTTT. Protein product: CASSRYIPGNTEAFF. Looking up the rest from reference TRBV5-4 and TRBJ1-1 gives the full variable domain: ETGVTQSPTHLIKTRGQQVTLRCSSQSGHNTVSWYQQALGQGPQFIFQYYREEENGRGNFPPRFSGLQFPNYSSELNVNALELDDSALYLCASSRYIPGNTEAFFGQGTRLTVV.

Written as DNA, the CDR3 is TGTGCCAGCTCATCCAGCCAGGGGGACTATGGCTACACCTTC. Its protein is CASSSSQGDYGYTF. The J gene is TRBJ1-2, the V gene TRBV18; 7 bases are shared with TRBD1. Unmatched junction bases numbered 6, after V lost 5 bases and J lost 3 bases. The CDR3 is 14 amino acids. Per the germline V gene, CDR1 is KGHSH and CDR2 is LQKENI.

This clone was counted a few times. This sequence joins TRBV3-1 (or the pseudogene TRBV3-2) and TRBJ1-1; TRBD1 agrees at 8 bases. CDR3 length: 15 residues. With V trimmed by 4 bases and J by 1 base, 5 bases remained unmatched. From germline, CDR1 is LGHDT and CDR2 YNNKEL (reference sequence). The CDR3 loop reads CASSRRTGRNTEAFF. CDR3 in DNA: TGTGCCAGCAGCCGTCGGACAGGGAGGAACACTGAAGCTTTCTTT.

This chain uses TRBV13 with TRBJ2-7; 14 bases map to TRBD2. V was clipped by 4 bases and J by 4 bases; unmatched bases: 9. This CDR3 has 17 residues. Germline V gene lookup returns CDR1 PRHDT and CDR2 FYEKMQ (reference sequence). The CDR3 DNA reads as TGTGCCAGCAGCTCTCCTGTGGGACTAGCGGGGGATTACGAGCAGTACTTC. Its translation is CASSSPVGLAGDYEQYF. The entire variable domain, with the rest obtained from reference TRBV13 and TRBJ2-7, is as follows: AAGVIQSPRHLIKEKRETATLKCYPIPRHDTVYWYQQGPGQDPQFLISFYEKMQSDKGSIPDRFSAQQFSDYHSELNMSSLELGDSALYFCASSSPVGLAGDYEQYFGPGTRLTVT.

This clone was found a few times. This chain uses TRBV2 with TRBJ2-1; no definite D call. The CDR3 is made up of 11 amino acids. The V gene's germline CDR1 is SNHLY and CDR2 FYNNEI. The V end lost 7 bases, the J end lost 7 bases, and 8 bases lay between the germline ends. The CDR3 protein is CASISGNEQFF. The CDR3 region has the DNA TGTGCCAGCATCAGTGGTAATGAGCAGTTCTTC.

This chain links TRBV29-1 with TRBJ1-2; 10 bases are a match to TRBD1. The V segment lost 0 bases and the J segment 7 bases; nucleotides outside the gene matches: 8. Germline V gives CDR1 SQVTM, CDR2 ANQGSEA. The CDR3 loop spans 15 amino acids. CDR3 residues: CSVEDWDRGAGGYTF. The CDR3 coding sequence is TGCAGCGTTGAAGACTGGGACAGGGGAGCTGGTGGCTACACCTTC.

V is TRBV6-1 and J is TRBJ1-2; maybe TRBD1 (5 bases). CDR3 size: 13 residues. The V end lost 2 bases, the J end lost 4 bases, and 8 bases lay between the germline ends. The germline CDR1 and CDR2 sequences are MNHNS and SASEGT. The CDR3 region is CASSERGGYGYTF. The CDR3 DNA reads TGTGCCAGCAGTGAACGGGGGGGCTATGGCTACACCTTC.

The rearrangement joins TRBV10-3 to TRBJ1-6; 8 nucleotides match TRBD1. In germline, CDR1 is ENHRY, CDR2 SYGVKD. The CDR3 has 14 amino acids. J was trimmed by 7 bases and V by 9 bases; bases with no gene match: 8. CDR3 loop: CAIKTGTGNSPLHF. For the CDR3, the DNA is TGTGCCATAAAAACCGGGACAGGCAATTCACCCCTCCACTTT.

V usage is TRBV4-1 and J usage is TRBJ2-2, with 7 bases aligning to TRBD1. The CDR3 sequence is 15 residues long. Trimming took 3 bases from V and 3 from J; bases not matched to a gene: 4. The germline V gene encodes CDR1 MGHRA and CDR2 YSYEKL. The CDR3 is CASSHIGTDTGELFF. The CDR3 DNA reads TGCGCCAGCAGCCACATCGGGACAGACACCGGGGAGCTGTTTTTT.

The V and J genes are TRBV28 and TRBJ2-1; D is unresolved. This CDR3 is 13 amino acids long. Germline CDR1 and CDR2: MDHEN and SYDVKM. Between the trimmed V and J ends, which lost 5 bases and 4 bases, there was a span of 9 bases. CDR3 loop: CASSLTDYNEQFF. The CDR3 nucleotides are TGTGCCAGCAGTCTAACCGATTACAATGAGCAGTTCTTC.

The chain employs TRBV7-2 and TRBJ2-3, with 10 positions matching TRBD2. CDR3 length: 17 amino acids. Trimming took 1 base from V and 3 from J; bases not matched to a gene: 7. The V gene's germline CDR1 is SGHTA and CDR2 FQGNSA. CDR3 sequence reads: CASSLDGLAGATDTQYF. The CDR3 bases are TGTGCCAGCAGCTTAGATGGTCTAGCGGGGGCGACAGATACGCAGTATTTT.

The V call is TRBV29-1, the J call TRBJ2-2, with D possibly being TRBD2 (6 bases). The CDR3 runs to 15 residues. Per the germline V gene, CDR1 is SQVTM and CDR2 is ANQGSEA. Trimming stripped 4 bases from V and 0 bases from J, with 12 bases between. CDR3 sequence reads: CSVGATGANTGELFF. The CDR3 DNA reads as TGCAGCGTTGGTGCTACGGGGGCGAACACCGGGGAGCTGTTTTTT.

This CDR3 reads CATSILFGRGDTEAFF. In DNA form, the CDR3 reads TGTGCCACCAGCATTTTGTTCGGCAGGGGTGACACTGAAGCTTTCTTT. The rearrangement uses TRBV15 and TRBJ1-1; perhaps TRBD1 as D (6 bases). This CDR3 has 16 amino acids. Trimming took 4 bases from V and 3 from J, leaving 18 bases between them. Germline CDR1 LNHNV, CDR2 YYDKDF (reference sequence).